Each of the 10 T cell receptor beta chains below was sequenced from the same sample in a study of T cells in Graves' hyperthyroidism and ophthalmopathy. What was amplified from RNA transcripts were TCR beta CDR3 regions. First-round RT-PCR of the TCR CDR3 relied on the HTBI primer set. TCRdb analysed the multiplex PCR reads with MiXCR anew, one entry per CDR3 protein. The sample holds more than 350,000 distinct CDR3 sequences, about 18% seen once. The sample consisted of blood. Every receptor here comes from a young woman with Graves' hyperthyroidism that later progressed to Graves' ophthalmopathy.

This clonotype appeared many times. This chain connects TRBV27 to TRBJ2-1; maybe TRBD2 (5 bases). The CDR3 has 14 residues. Trimming left V 1 base short and J 4 bases short, with 8 bases between. Germline V gives CDR1 MNHEY, CDR2 SMNVEV (reference sequence). Here the CDR3 DNA reads TGTGCCAGCAGTTTATGGGAGCGGTACAATGAGCAGTTCTTC. It is translated as CASSLWERYNEQFF.

The sample holds many counts of this clonotype. CDR3 in DNA: TGTGCCAGCGCCACACCCCCAGTTAGCTCCTACAATGAGCAGTTCTTC. Protein sequence: CASATPPVSSYNEQFF. The gene calls are TRBV27 and TRBJ2-1; no clear D. The CDR3 totals 16 residues. Trimming took off 8 bases at V and 0 bases at J, with 17 bases between the two ends. Germline V gives CDR1 MNHEY, CDR2 SMNVEV (reference sequence).

This clonotype was counted at least ten times. This rearrangement joins TRBV6-2 or TRBV6-3 to TRBJ2-5, with D possibly called TRBD1 or TRBD2 (5 bases each). The CDR3 consists of 13 residues. Germline lookup yields CDR1 MNHEY and CDR2 SVGEGT. The V end lost 7 bases, the J end lost 4 bases, and 13 bases lay between the germline ends. This CDR3 reads CASNPGTGETQYF. The CDR3 DNA reads as TGTGCCAGCAATCCCGGGACGGGAGAGACCCAGTACTTC.

Many counts were recorded for this clonotype. The CDR3 region is CSGARTDTQYF. The CDR3 DNA sequence: TGCAGCGGGGCTCGCACAGATACGCAGTATTTT. The rearrangement uses TRBV20-1 and TRBJ2-3; D is possibly TRBD1 or TRBD2 (5 bases each). This CDR3 region has 11 residues. Germline assignment: CDR1 DFQATT and CDR2 SNEGSKA (reference sequence).

This clonotype was observed many times. This chain uses TRBV10-3 with TRBJ1-3; TRBD1 aligns across 8 bases. CDR3 length equals 13 residues. Trimming cost V 4 bases and J 6 bases; bases outside gene matches: 2. The germline gives CDR1 ENHRY, CDR2 SYGVKD. CDR3 nucleotides: TGTGCCATCAGTGCGACAGGGGAAAACACCATATATTTT. Translation gives CAISATGENTIYF.

This clonotype was detected a few times. The gene calls are TRBV6-1 and TRBJ1-4; a possible D gene is TRBD1 (5 bases). Trimming removed 10 bases from V and 7 bases from J, with 16 bases in between. CDR1 and CDR2 (germline): MNHNS, SASEGT. The CDR3 runs to 13 residues. The CDR3 here is CATGQGPGEKLFF. CDR3 bases: TGTGCCACCGGCCAGGGTCCCGGTGAAAAACTGTTTTTT.

In this sample, this clonotype turned up many times. The chain employs TRBV9 and TRBJ1-2, with a tentative D call TRBD1 (5 bases). The V end lost 0 bases, the J end lost 8 bases, and 14 bases lay between the germline ends. CDR1 is SGDLS and CDR2 is YYNGEE in the germline V gene. This CDR3 is built from 14 residues. CDR3 in amino acids: CASSVEGRAGGYTF. The CDR3 DNA follows: TGTGCCAGCAGCGTAGAAGGGCGAGCAGGGGGCTACACCTTC.

This clonotype was recorded a few times. The chain links TRBV20-1 to TRBJ2-7; 8 bases line up with TRBD2. The germline CDR1 and CDR2 sequences are DFQATT and SNEGSKA (reference sequence). V lost 8 bases and J lost 3; bases outside the gene matches: 6. This CDR3 has 12 amino acids. The CDR3 nucleotides read TGCAGTATACTAGCGGTAAACTACGAGCAGTACTTC. Encoded protein: CSILAVNYEQYF.

The V gene is TRBV5-8, the J gene TRBJ1-5, with no clear D. Germline-derived CDR1 and CDR2 are SGHTS and YDEGEE. The CDR3 has 14 amino acids. V dropped 1 base and J dropped 6 bases, with 11 bases sitting between them. CDR3 nucleotides: TGTGCCAGCAGCTTGTGGGCTACGGGTCAGCCCCAGCATTTT. It is translated as CASSLWATGQPQHF.

This clonotype was observed a few times. The chain recombines TRBV6-6 with TRBJ2-4, with 7 bases aligning to TRBD2. Per germline, CDR1 MNHNY and CDR2 SVGAGI (reference sequence). Trimming at V came to 0 bases and at J to 14 bases, leaving 7 bases not matched to a gene. This CDR3 comprises 13 residues. The CDR3 DNA is TGTGCCAGCAGTTACTCCTCCCAGGGAGGGAAGTACTTC. Protein sequence: CASSYSSQGGKYF.